The clone carrying this T cell receptor beta chain was seen ten or more times. Time point here: newly diagnosed GD, antithyroid drugs for less than 3 months. Construction of the TCR library relied on RNA isolated from PBMCs. All patients originated from an endocrinology department located in Xi'an, China. CDR3 regions were amplified by Arm-PCR using iRepertoire HTBI primers to build TCR beta libraries. TCRdb ran MiXCR on the multiplex PCR reads and lists one entry per CDR3 protein. This sample has more than 400,000 distinct CDR3 sequences, with around 16% found just once. This record comes from a study of regulatory T cells in long-lasting Graves disease. Study in general: Less than 3 months of antithyroid drugs had been taken by newly diagnosed Graves' patients.

The CDR3 has 16 amino acids. Germline CDR1 SQVTM, CDR2 ANQGSEA. The trim removed 1 base at V and 6 bases at J, leaving 14 bases unmatched. This sample was shared with a second study, whose subject was T cells in Graves' hyperthyroidism and ophthalmopathy. From that paper: The HTBI primer set was used in a first-round RT-PCR of the TCR CDR3. The model made its ophthalmopathy prediction, and onset followed a median 6.5 months later.

The sequence derives from a man aged 40-49 years with Graves disease. The rearrangement links TRBV29-1 to TRBJ2-7; TRBD1 agrees at 8 bases. Sequenced here: peripheral blood mononuclear cells (PBMCs), sampled at new diagnosis, from a patient treated with antithyroid drugs. The CDR3 spells CSVEGFLARGRSEQYF. For the CDR3, the DNA is TGCAGCGTTGAAGGATTCCTAGCCAGGGGGCGCTCCGAGCAGTACTTC.